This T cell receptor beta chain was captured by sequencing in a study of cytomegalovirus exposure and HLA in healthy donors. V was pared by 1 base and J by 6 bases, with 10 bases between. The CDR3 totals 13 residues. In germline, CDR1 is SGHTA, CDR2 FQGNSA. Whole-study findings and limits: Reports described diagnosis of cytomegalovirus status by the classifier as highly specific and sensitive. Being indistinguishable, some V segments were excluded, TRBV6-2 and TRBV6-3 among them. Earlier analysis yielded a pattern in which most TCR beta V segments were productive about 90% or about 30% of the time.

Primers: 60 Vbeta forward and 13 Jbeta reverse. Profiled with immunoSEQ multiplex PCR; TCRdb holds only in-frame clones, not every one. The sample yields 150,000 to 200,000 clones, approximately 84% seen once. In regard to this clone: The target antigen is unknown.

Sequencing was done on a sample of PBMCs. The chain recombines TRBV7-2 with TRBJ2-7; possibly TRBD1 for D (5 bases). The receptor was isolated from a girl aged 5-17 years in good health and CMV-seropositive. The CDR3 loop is CASSLGRRAEQYF. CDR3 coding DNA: TGTGCCAGCAGCTTAGGTCGCAGGGCCGAGCAGTACTTC.